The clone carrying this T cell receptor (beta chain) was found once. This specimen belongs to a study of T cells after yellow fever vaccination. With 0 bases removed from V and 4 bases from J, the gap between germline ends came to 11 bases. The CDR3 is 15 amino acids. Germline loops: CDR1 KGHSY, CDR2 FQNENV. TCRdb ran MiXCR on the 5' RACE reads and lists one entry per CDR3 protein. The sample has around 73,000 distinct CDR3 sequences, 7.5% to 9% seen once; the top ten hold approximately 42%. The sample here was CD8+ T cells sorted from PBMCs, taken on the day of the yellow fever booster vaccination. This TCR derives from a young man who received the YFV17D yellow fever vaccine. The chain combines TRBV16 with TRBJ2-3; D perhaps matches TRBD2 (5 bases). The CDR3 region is CASSQSPVGADTQYF. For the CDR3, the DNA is TGTGCCAGCAGCCAATCTCCGGTCGGGGCAGATACGCAGTATTTT.